What follows are 9 T cell receptor beta chains derived from one specimen sequenced in a study of T cell responses to AZD1222 COVID-19 vaccine. The data were produced by immunoSEQ multiplex PCR, yet TCRdb's version contains in-frame clones alone and is incomplete. The sample records some 140,000 clones, about 85% being singletons. The source material was peripheral blood, sampled on day 0 of AZD1222 vaccination. Source of these receptors: an adult in good health.

This chain connects TRBV6-6 to TRBJ2-1, with D tentatively TRBD1 (6 bases). CDR1 is MNHNY and CDR2 is SVGAGI in the germline V gene (reference sequence). V was trimmed by 2 bases and J by 6 bases, leaving 11 bases between them. The CDR3 is 14 residues long. CDR3 protein: CASSYRTGSNEQFF. CDR3 sequence (DNA): TGTGCCAGCAGTTACAGAACAGGGAGCAATGAGCAGTTCTTC.

This clone appeared once. The gene calls are TRBV18 and TRBJ2-7, with D possibly TRBD2 on 6 matching bases. CDR1 and CDR2 (germline): KGHSH, LQKENI. V was pared by 5 bases and J by 4 bases, with 24 bases between. CDR3 length: 17 residues. This chain's CDR3 is CASSTGTDYRLRYEQYF. CDR3 in DNA: TGTGCCAGCTCAACCGGGACGGACTACCGCCTTCGATACGAGCAGTACTTC.

The chain joins TRBV6-1 to TRBJ1-2; D unclear. The CDR3 has 13 residues. The ends were cut back, 0 bases at V and 2 bases at J, with 4 bases in the middle. Germline V gene lookup returns CDR1 MNHNS and CDR2 SASEGT. The CDR3 is CASSEAGNYGYTF. In DNA, the CDR3 is TGTGCCAGCAGTGAAGCAGGGAACTATGGCTACACCTTC.

In DNA, the CDR3 is TGTGCCAGCAGCGTAGGGGGAAACACCGGGGAGCTGTTTTTT. Protein product: CASSVGGNTGELFF. V is TRBV9 and J is TRBJ2-2; D unresolved. CDR3 length: 14 amino acids. In germline, CDR1 is SGDLS, CDR2 YYNGEE. Between the trimmed V and J ends, which lost 0 bases and 2 bases, there was a span of 5 bases.

This chain uses TRBV14 with TRBJ2-6; unclear D gene. CDR1 SGHDN and CDR2 FVKESK come from the germline V gene. With 4 bases removed from V and 2 bases from J, the gap between germline ends came to 6 bases. The CDR3 consists of 14 residues. The CDR3: CASSRDTGANVLTF. DNA for the CDR3: TGTGCCAGCAGCCGAGACACTGGGGCCAACGTCCTGACTTTC.

The chain combines TRBV18 with TRBJ1-2; maybe TRBD1 (5 bases). CDR1 and CDR2 (germline): KGHSH, LQKENI. Trimming took 4 bases from V and 8 from J, leaving 17 bases between them. CDR3 size: 14 residues. CDR3 in amino acids: CASSRGGDRDGYTF. In DNA, the CDR3 is TGTGCCAGCTCACGGGGTGGCGATAGGGACGGCTACACCTTC.

This rearrangement joins TRBV19 to TRBJ1-1; no firm D call. Between the trimmed V and J ends, which lost 3 bases and 1 base, there was a span of 12 bases. From germline, CDR1 is LNHDA and CDR2 SQIVND (reference sequence). This CDR3 comprises 15 residues. CDR3 sequence reads: CASSIAGIGNTEAFF. CDR3 bases: TGTGCCAGTAGTATCGCGGGAATAGGGAACACTGAAGCTTTCTTT.

This sequence joins TRBV24-1 and TRBJ2-3, with 7 positions matching TRBD2. Germline CDR1 KGHDR, CDR2 SFDVKD. The junction had 3 bases not matched to a gene; V was cut back by 8 bases and J by 2 bases. The CDR3 runs 13 residues. The CDR3 reads CATMGGNTDTQYF. CDR3 bases: TGTGCCACCATGGGGGGGAACACAGATACGCAGTATTTT.

In nucleotides, the CDR3 is TGTGCCAGCAGTCGCGGCGGGGGGCTTGAAAAACTGTTTTTT. This translates into CASSRGGGLEKLFF. The chain recombines TRBV7-9 with TRBJ1-4; maybe TRBD1 (6 bases). V lost 6 bases and J 7 bases, leaving 15 bases between the germline ends. CDR1 and CDR2 (germline): SEHNR, FQNEAQ (reference sequence). The CDR3 covers 14 residues.